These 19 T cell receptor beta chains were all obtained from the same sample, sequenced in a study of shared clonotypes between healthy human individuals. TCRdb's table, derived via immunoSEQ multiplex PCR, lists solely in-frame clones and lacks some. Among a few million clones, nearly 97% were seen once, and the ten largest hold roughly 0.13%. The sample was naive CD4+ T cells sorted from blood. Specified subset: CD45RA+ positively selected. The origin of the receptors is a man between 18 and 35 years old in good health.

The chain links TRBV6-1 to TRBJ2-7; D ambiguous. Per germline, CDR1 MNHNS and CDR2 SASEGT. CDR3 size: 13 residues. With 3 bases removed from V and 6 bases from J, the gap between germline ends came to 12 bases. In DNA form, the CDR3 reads TGTGCCAGCAGTGATCTTCTATCTGCCGAGCAGTACTTC. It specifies CASSDLLSAEQYF.

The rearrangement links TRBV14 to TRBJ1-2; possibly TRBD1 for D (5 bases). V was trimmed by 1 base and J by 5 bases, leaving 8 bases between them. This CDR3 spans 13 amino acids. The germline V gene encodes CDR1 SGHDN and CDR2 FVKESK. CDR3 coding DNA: TGTGCCAGCAGCCAAGCCGGGACGTATGGCTACACCTTC. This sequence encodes CASSQAGTYGYTF.

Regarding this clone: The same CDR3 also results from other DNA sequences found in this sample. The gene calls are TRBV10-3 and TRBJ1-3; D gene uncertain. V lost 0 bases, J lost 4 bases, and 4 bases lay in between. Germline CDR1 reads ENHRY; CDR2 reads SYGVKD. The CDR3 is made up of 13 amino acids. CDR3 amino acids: CAISESAGNTIYF. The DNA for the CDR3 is TGTGCCATCAGTGAGTCGGCCGGAAACACCATATATTTT.

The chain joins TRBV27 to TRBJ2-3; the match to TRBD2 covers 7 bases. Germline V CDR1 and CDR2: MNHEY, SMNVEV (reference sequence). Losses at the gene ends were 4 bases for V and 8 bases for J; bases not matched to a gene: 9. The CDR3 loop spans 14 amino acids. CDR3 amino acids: CASSWAGVGSTQYF. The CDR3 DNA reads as TGTGCCAGCAGTTGGGCGGGAGTTGGCAGTACGCAGTATTTT.

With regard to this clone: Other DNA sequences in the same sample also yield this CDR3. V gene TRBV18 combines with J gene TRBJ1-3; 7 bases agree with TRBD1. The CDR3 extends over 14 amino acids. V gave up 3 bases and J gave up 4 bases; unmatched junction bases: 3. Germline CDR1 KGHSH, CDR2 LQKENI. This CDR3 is CASSPLDRGNTIYF. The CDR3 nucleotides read TGTGCCAGCTCACCGCTGGACAGGGGAAACACCATATATTTT.

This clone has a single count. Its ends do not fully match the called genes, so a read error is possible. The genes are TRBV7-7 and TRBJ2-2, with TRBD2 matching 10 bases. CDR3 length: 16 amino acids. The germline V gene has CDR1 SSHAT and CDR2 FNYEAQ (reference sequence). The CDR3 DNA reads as TGTGCTAGCAGCTTCACTAGCGGGGAGAACACCGGGGAGCTGTTTTTT. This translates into CASSFTSGENTGELFF.

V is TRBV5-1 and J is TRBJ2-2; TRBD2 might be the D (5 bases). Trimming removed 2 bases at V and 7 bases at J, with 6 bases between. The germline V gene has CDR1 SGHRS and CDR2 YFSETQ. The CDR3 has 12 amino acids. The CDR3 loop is CASSFGNGELFF. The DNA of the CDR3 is TGCGCCAGCAGCTTCGGGAACGGGGAGCTGTTTTTT.

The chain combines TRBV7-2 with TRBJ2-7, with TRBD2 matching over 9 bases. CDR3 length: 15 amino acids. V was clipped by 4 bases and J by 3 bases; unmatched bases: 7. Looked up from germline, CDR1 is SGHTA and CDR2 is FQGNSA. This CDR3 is CASSSLAGTFYEQYF. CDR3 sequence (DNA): TGTGCCAGCAGCTCCCTAGCGGGGACTTTCTACGAGCAGTACTTC.

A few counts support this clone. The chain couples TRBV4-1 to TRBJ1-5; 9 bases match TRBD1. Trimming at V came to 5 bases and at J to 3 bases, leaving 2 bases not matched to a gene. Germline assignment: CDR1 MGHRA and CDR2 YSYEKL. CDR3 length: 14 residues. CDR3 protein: CASSGTGPNQPQHF. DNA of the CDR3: TGCGCCAGCAGCGGGACAGGGCCCAATCAGCCCCAGCATTTT.

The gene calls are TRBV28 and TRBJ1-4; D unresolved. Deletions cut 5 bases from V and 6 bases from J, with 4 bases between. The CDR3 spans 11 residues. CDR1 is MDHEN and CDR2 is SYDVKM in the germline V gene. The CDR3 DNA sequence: TGTGCCAGCAGTCCTCATGAAAAACTGTTTTTT. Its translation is CASSPHEKLFF.

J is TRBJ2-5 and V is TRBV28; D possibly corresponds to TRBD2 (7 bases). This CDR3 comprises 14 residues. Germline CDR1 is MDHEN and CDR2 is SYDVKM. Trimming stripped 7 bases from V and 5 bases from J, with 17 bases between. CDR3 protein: CASTRGGAGETQYF. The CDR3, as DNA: TGTGCCAGCACCCGAGGGGGGGCGGGGGAGACCCAGTACTTC.

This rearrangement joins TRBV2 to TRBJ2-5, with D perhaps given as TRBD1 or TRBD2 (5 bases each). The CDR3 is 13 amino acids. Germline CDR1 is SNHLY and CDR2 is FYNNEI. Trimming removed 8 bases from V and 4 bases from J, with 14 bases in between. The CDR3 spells CASGYLRGETQYF. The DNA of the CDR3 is TGTGCCAGCGGGTACCTGAGGGGAGAGACCCAGTACTTC.

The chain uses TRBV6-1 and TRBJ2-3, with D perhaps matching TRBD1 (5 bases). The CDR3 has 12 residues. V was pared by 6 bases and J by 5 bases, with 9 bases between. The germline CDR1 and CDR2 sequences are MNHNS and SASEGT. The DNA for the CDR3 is TGTGCCAGCAGAGGAACAGGAGATACGCAGTATTTT. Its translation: CASRGTGDTQYF.

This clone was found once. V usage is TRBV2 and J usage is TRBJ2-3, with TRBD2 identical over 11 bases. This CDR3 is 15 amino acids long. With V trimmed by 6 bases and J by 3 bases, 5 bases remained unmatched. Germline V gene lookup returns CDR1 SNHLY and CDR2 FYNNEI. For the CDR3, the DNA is TGTGCCAGCAGCGTGGGACTAGCGGTAACAGATACGCAGTATTTT. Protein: CASSVGLAVTDTQYF.

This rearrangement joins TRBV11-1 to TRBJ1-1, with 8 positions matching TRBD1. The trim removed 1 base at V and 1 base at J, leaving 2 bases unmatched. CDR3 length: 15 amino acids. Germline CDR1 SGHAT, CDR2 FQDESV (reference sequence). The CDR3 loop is CASSLGRGRNTEAFF. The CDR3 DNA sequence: TGTGCCAGCAGCTTAGGCAGGGGGCGGAACACTGAAGCTTTCTTT.

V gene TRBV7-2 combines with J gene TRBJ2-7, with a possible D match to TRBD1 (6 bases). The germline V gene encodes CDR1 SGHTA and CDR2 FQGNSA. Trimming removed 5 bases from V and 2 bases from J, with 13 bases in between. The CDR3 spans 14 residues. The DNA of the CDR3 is TGTGCCAGCAGCCCGGACAGCCCGCCCTACGAGCAGTACTTC. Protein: CASSPDSPPYEQYF. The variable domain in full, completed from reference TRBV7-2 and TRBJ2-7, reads GAGVSQSPSNKVTEKGKDVELRCDPISGHTALYWYRQSLGQGLEFLIYFQGNSAPDKSGLPSDRFSAERTGGSVSTLTIQRTQQEDSAVYLCASSPDSPPYEQYFGPGTRLTVT.

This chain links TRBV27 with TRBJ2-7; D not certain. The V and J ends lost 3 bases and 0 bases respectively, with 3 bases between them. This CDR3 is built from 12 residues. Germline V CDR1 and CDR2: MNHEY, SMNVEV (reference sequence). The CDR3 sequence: CASSFLSYEQYF. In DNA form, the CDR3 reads TGTGCCAGCAGTTTTCTCTCCTACGAGCAGTACTTC.

The chain's CDR3 is CASSEGTALAFF. CDR3 sequence (DNA): TGCGCCAGCAGTGAGGGGACAGCGCTAGCTTTCTTT. V and J are TRBV10-2 and TRBJ1-1; 7 nucleotides line up with TRBD1. Germline V CDR1 and CDR2: WSHSY, SAAADI. With V trimmed by 2 bases and J by 10 bases, 4 bases remained unmatched. The CDR3 consists of 12 residues.

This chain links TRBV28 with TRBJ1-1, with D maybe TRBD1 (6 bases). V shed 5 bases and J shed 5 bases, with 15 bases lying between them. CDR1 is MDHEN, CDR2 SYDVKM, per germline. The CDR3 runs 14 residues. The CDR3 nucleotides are TGTGCCAGCAGTCCAAGGGGGGGGCTTACTGAAGCTTTCTTT. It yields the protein CASSPRGGLTEAFF.